This entry is about one TCR beta chain. The antigen is undetermined. The data derive from a study of T-cell reconstitution after alpha-beta-depleted transplantation in children. Study-level points and caveats: T cells produced anew were the main source of T-cell counts and diversity one year after transplant.

Preparation of the TCRbeta library involved a method that used unique molecular identifiers. TCRdb re-derived calls from the PCR reads in MiXCR, one entry per CDR3 protein. The profile shows around 250,000 distinct CDR3 sequences, roughly 8.2% of them singletons. The CDR3 loop spans 14 amino acids. Germline CDR1 SQVTM, CDR2 ANQGSEA. The V end was cut by 7 bases, the J end by 2 bases, with 15 bases between. Sequenced material: PBMCs, mostly from graft donor cells, taken 180 days after TCRalphabeta/CD19-depleted stem cell transplant. This TCR derives from a male patient younger than 18 who had a stem cell transplant for acute lymphoblastic leukemia, so the T cells may come from the graft donor. V gene TRBV29-1 combines with J gene TRBJ1-5; the D gene is possibly TRBD1 (6 bases). The CDR3 bases are TGCAGCGCAAAAAAGGGGGGGGGCAATCAGCCCCAGCATTTT. This gives the protein CSAKKGGGNQPQHF.